This TCR beta chain was documented in a study of T cells in narcolepsy. Note on this clone: Antigen unknown.

TCRdb's copy holds only in-frame clones and misses some; the assay was immunoSEQ multiplex PCR. The table has about 35,000 clones, roughly 77% seen once. The study, taken as a whole, reports: HCRT-specific and TRIB2-specific autoreactive clonotypes appeared among same-patient CSF and blood CD4+ clonotypes. Healthy controls reportedly lacked the autoreactive clonotypes serially found in patients' blood. In some patient and control memory CD4+ samples, autoreactive clones were absent.

This CDR3 has 16 amino acids. Trimming pared 2 bases from V and 0 bases from J, leaving 11 bases between. Per germline, CDR1 SEHNR and CDR2 FQNEAQ (reference sequence). The TCR comes from a human donor in good health. Source material: memory (CD45RA-) CD4+ T cells from blood. V is TRBV7-9 and J is TRBJ2-1; TRBD2 might be the D (6 bases). Here the CDR3 DNA reads TGTGCCAGCAGCTTATATGTGGGAGGCTCCTACAATGAGCAGTTCTTC. This translates into CASSLYVGGSYNEQFF.